Presented here are 21 T cell receptor beta chains from one specimen sequenced in a study of radiotherapy plus CTLA-4 blockade in lung cancer (dated by TCRdb to 2016 to 2019). Library preparation used the immunoSEQ multiplex PCR assay. As stored in TCRdb, this immuneACCESS dataset retains in-frame rearrangements with V and J assigned. A fraction of the clones does not appear; measured against another copy, unresolved V genes explain less than half of the discrepancy, and the remainder lacks a known reason. The sample table contains 110,000 or so clones; only one count was recorded for roughly 74% of them. Of the sample, about 5% is held by the ten largest clones. The sequencing here drew on peripheral blood, taken from a patient treated with radiotherapy plus ipilimumab. The receptors stem from a human donor with non-small cell lung cancer who had a partial response to radiotherapy plus ipilimumab.

This clone was counted between two and nine times. V is TRBV6-1 and J is TRBJ1-1; TRBD1 matches at 7 bases. Germline-derived CDR1 and CDR2 are MNHNS and SASEGT. The CDR3 totals 15 residues. The V and J ends lost 7 bases and 3 bases, in that order; junction bases with no gene match: 11. The CDR3 here is CASTRRGQGDTEAFF. In DNA, the CDR3 is TGTGCCAGCACTAGGAGGGGGCAGGGAGACACTGAAGCTTTCTTT.

This rearrangement joins TRBV9 to TRBJ2-5, with 8 bases aligning to TRBD2. The CDR3 loop spans 15 amino acids. V was pared by 0 bases and J by 7 bases, with 8 bases of the junction left unmatched. Germline V gene sequence: CDR1 SGDLS, CDR2 YYNGEE. CDR3 region: CASSVAGSGSGTQYF. In nucleotides, the CDR3 is TGTGCCAGCAGCGTAGCGGGGAGCGGGAGTGGGACCCAGTACTTC. Filled out from reference TRBV9 and TRBJ2-5, the complete variable domain reads DSGVTQTPKHLITATGQRVTLRCSPRSGDLSVYWYQQSLDQGLQFLIQYYNGEERAKGNILERFSAQQFPDLHSELNLSSLELGDSALYFCASSVAGSGSGTQYFGPGTRLLVL.

The V gene is TRBV27, the J gene TRBJ2-5; TRBD1 might be the D (5 bases). Germline V lookup: CDR1 MNHEY, CDR2 SMNVEV (reference sequence). Trimming pared 6 bases from V and 1 base from J, leaving 15 bases between. CDR3 size: 15 residues. The CDR3 region is CASRPDPTVQETQYF. As DNA, the CDR3 is TGTGCCAGCAGACCCGACCCGACAGTCCAAGAGACCCAGTACTTC.

CDR3 amino acids: CASRNDRVSEAFF. DNA of the CDR3: TGTGCCAGCAGAAATGACAGGGTCAGTGAAGCTTTCTTT. J is TRBJ1-1 and V is TRBV7-8; TRBD1 aligns across 7 bases. V lost 6 bases to trimming and J lost 7 bases; unmatched junction nucleotides: 8. The V gene's germline CDR1 is SGHVS and CDR2 FQNEAQ. There are 13 residues in the CDR3.

This clone is a singleton in its sample. V gene TRBV10-2 combines with J gene TRBJ1-2; maybe TRBD1 (6 bases). CDR1 and CDR2 (germline): WSHSY, SAAADI. The CDR3 runs to 17 residues. The V gene lost 4 bases and the J gene lost 6 bases, with 24 bases spanning the gap. The CDR3 is CASSGYPGTTNTHGYTF. The CDR3 nucleotides are TGCGCCAGCAGTGGATACCCCGGGACAACTAACACCCATGGCTACACCTTC.

This sequence joins TRBV30 and TRBJ1-5, with 8 nucleotides matching TRBD1. This CDR3 comprises 17 residues. With V trimmed by 0 bases and J by 9 bases, 16 bases remained unmatched. The germline V gene has CDR1 GTSNPN and CDR2 SVGIG (reference sequence). The CDR3 region is CAWSVPRQGTSFRPQHF. CDR3 DNA sequence: TGTGCCTGGAGTGTCCCACGACAGGGGACGTCCTTCAGGCCCCAGCATTTT.

CDR3 nucleotide sequence: TGTGCCAGCAGTGCACAGCAAAGGGGGCCTGAAAAACTGTTTTTT. This translates into CASSAQQRGPEKLFF. This chain joins TRBV6-1 and TRBJ1-4; 7 nucleotides align to TRBD1. Germline loops: CDR1 MNHNS, CDR2 SASEGT. V was clipped by 4 bases and J by 7 bases; unmatched bases: 9. There are 15 residues in the CDR3.

The chain carries TRBV19 and TRBJ2-7; weak D call: TRBD2 (6 bases). Trimming stripped 4 bases from V and 0 bases from J, with 10 bases between. The germline gives CDR1 LNHDA, CDR2 SQIVND (reference sequence). The CDR3 runs 14 residues. CDR3 bases: TGTGCCAGTAGTACGGGGGAATCCTCCTACGAGCAGTACTTC. Amino acids: CASSTGESSYEQYF.

The chain has TRBV12-5 and TRBJ1-2; D may be TRBD1 (6 bases). V lost 0 bases and J lost 4, with 18 bases in between. The CDR3 covers 17 residues. Germline-derived CDR1 and CDR2 are LGHNT and FRNRAP. The CDR3 DNA follows: TGTGCTAGTGGTTTGGTCCCAGGGGCCTCCCGAGGCTATGGCTACACCTTC. Its protein is CASGLVPGASRGYGYTF.

V is TRBV6-1 and J is TRBJ1-1; D is perhaps TRBD1 (6 bases). Trimming removed 7 bases at V and 1 base at J, with 16 bases between. The CDR3 has 15 residues. Germline-derived CDR1 and CDR2 are MNHNS and SASEGT. CDR3 residues: CASNRGGGWNTEAFF. In DNA, the CDR3 is TGTGCCAGCAATAGGGGCGGGGGCTGGAACACTGAAGCTTTCTTT.

This clone was recorded only once. This chain joins TRBV9 and TRBJ1-4, with D uncertain. The CDR3 length is 14 residues. CDR1 SGDLS and CDR2 YYNGEE come from the germline V gene. V gave up 0 bases and J gave up 5 bases, with 8 bases separating them. CDR3 in amino acids: CASSVEGRNEKLFF. The CDR3 DNA reads TGTGCCAGCAGCGTAGAAGGGAGGAATGAAAAACTGTTTTTT.

This clone was detected a few times. This chain links TRBV28 with TRBJ1-2, with no clear D. The V gene's germline CDR1 is MDHEN and CDR2 SYDVKM. Trimming took off 3 bases at V and 8 bases at J, with 4 bases between the two ends. This CDR3 region has 10 residues. The CDR3 region is CASSFEGYTF. Written as DNA, the CDR3 is TGTGCCAGCAGTTTCGAGGGCTACACCTTC.

The J gene is TRBJ2-1, the V gene TRBV11-2, with D maybe TRBD1 (6 bases). Trimming pared 5 bases from V and 4 bases from J, leaving 15 bases between. The V gene's germline CDR1 is SGHAT and CDR2 FQNNGV. CDR3 size: 15 residues. The DNA of the CDR3 is TGTGCCAGCAGCCCTATTTGGGGGCGATACAATGAGCAGTTCTTC. It yields the protein CASSPIWGRYNEQFF.

This clone ranks as medium-sized (0.01 to 0.1%). This chain links TRBV5-6 with TRBJ2-2, with TRBD2 matching over 9 bases. The CDR3 consists of 16 residues. Germline CDR1 reads SGHDT; CDR2 reads YYEEEE. With V trimmed by 2 bases and J by 5 bases, 7 bases remained unmatched. CDR3 loop: CASSLLAGETTGELFF. The DNA for the CDR3 is TGTGCCAGCAGCTTATTAGCGGGAGAGACTACCGGGGAGCTGTTTTTT.

The chain joins TRBV7-2 to TRBJ1-6; 8 bases are a match to TRBD1. Germline V gene lookup returns CDR1 SGHTA and CDR2 FQGNSA. The CDR3 has 16 amino acids. Trimming removed 0 bases from V and 10 bases from J; junction bases left unmatched: 8. The CDR3 loop reads CASSLAPFRTGSPLHF. CDR3 bases: TGTGCCAGCAGCTTAGCGCCATTCAGGACAGGGTCACCCCTCCACTTT.

V and J are TRBV7-9 and TRBJ2-3, with unresolved D. Per germline, CDR1 SEHNR and CDR2 FQNEAQ (reference sequence). This CDR3 has 13 residues. Trimming took 3 bases from V and 3 from J, leaving 7 bases between them. CDR3 loop: CASSFTVTDTQYF. CDR3 sequence (DNA): TGTGCCAGCAGCTTCACGGTTACAGATACGCAGTATTTT.

The chain employs TRBV6-6 and TRBJ2-7; 8 bases are a match to TRBD1. The germline CDR1 and CDR2 sequences are MNHNY and SVGAGI (reference sequence). The CDR3 spans 12 residues. Trimming at V came to 6 bases and at J to 4 bases, leaving 2 bases not matched to a gene. CDR3 sequence (DNA): TGTGCCAGCAGCAACAGGGGGTACGAGCAGTACGTC. Translation: CASSNRGYEQYV.

The rearrangement joins TRBV18 to TRBJ1-6; no definite D call. V lost 3 bases and J 7 bases, leaving 10 bases between the germline ends. In germline, CDR1 is KGHSH, CDR2 LQKENI. This CDR3 spans 14 amino acids. The CDR3 DNA sequence: TGTGCCAGCTCACCTGACATCCAAAATTCACCCCTCCACTTT. This codes for CASSPDIQNSPLHF.

The V and J genes are TRBV5-6 and TRBJ2-7; D possibly corresponds to TRBD2 (5 bases). V lost 1 base, J lost 4 bases, and 6 bases lay in between. The germline V gene has CDR1 SGHDT and CDR2 YYEEEE. The CDR3 runs 12 residues. The CDR3 DNA follows: TGTGCCAGCAGCTTGAGAGGGTACGAGCAGTACGTC. Its protein product is CASSLRGYEQYV.

About this clone itself: This sample includes further DNA sequences coding for the same CDR3. The chain is built from TRBV7-2 and TRBJ1-3, with TRBD1 matching over 7 bases. J was trimmed by 1 base and V by 5 bases; bases with no gene match: 5. CDR1 SGHTA and CDR2 FQGNSA come from the germline V gene. The CDR3 consists of 15 residues. The CDR3: CASSTDRVSGNTIYF. CDR3 in DNA: TGTGCCAGCAGCACAGACAGGGTGTCTGGAAACACCATATATTTT.

The chain recombines TRBV5-1 with TRBJ2-3; possibly TRBD1 for D (5 bases). The CDR3 loop spans 14 amino acids. The germline V and J ends were trimmed by 4 bases and 2 bases, with 11 bases remaining between them. Germline assignment: CDR1 SGHRS and CDR2 YFSETQ. Written as DNA, the CDR3 is TGCGCCAGCAGCCCCGACAGTTTCACAGATACGCAGTATTTT. It encodes CASSPDSFTDTQYF.